The next 18 T cell receptor beta chains were all read from a single sample in a study of early T cells in non-severe SARS-CoV-2 infection (dated by TCRdb to about 2021). Preparation of the library involved 5' RACE. Sequencing used a NextSeq 500. TCRdb reprocessing: public reads trimmed at Q25 with fastp, clones called with MiXCR, in-frame beta chains kept. Rows matching on CDR3 protein sequence are summarized as one entry with the most common DNA and genes. Within this sample are about 44,000 distinct CDR3 sequences, with approximately 12% of them counted one time only. The ten largest make up 15% to 20% of the sample. The sequenced material came from whole blood. The receptors were sampled from an adult who was a healthcare worker with PCR-confirmed SARS-CoV-2 infection or an uninfected control (not recorded which).

This clonotype has a count of ten or more. The chain links TRBV6-5 to TRBJ1-1, with a tentative D call TRBD1 (5 bases). Germline values: CDR1 MNHEY, CDR2 SVGAGI. Trimming removed 1 base at V and 3 bases at J, with 6 bases between. The CDR3 extends over 13 amino acids. The DNA for the CDR3 is TGTGCCAGCAGTTACTTAGGGGACACTGAAGCTTTCTTT. Translated: CASSYLGDTEAFF.

Concerning this clonotype itself: One end of the junction varies from germline; a read error may be responsible. The genes are TRBV7-3 and TRBJ2-1; D tentatively reads TRBD1 or TRBD2 (5 bases each). The CDR3 spans 15 residues. Germline values: CDR1 SGHTA, CDR2 FQGTGA. CDR3: CASSSYDRGDNEQIF. CDR3 coding DNA: TGTGCCAGCAGCTCGTACGACCGGGGCGACAATGAGCAGATCTTC.

About this clonotype itself: A single base separates this from a much larger clone, so it may be a read error. This chain uses TRBV5-4 with TRBJ2-2, with 8 bases lining up with TRBD1. Per germline, CDR1 SGHNT and CDR2 YYREEE (reference sequence). The CDR3 loop spans 15 amino acids. Here the CDR3 reads CASSSGGPNTGELYF. The CDR3 nucleotides read TGTGCCAGCAGCTCAGGGGGCCCCAACACCGGGGAGCTGTATTTT.

This clonotype was recorded at least ten times. The chain combines TRBV4-1 with TRBJ1-1, with a possible D match to TRBD1 (6 bases). In germline, CDR1 is MGHRA, CDR2 YSYEKL. CDR3 size: 14 residues. V lost 0 bases and J lost 6, with 11 bases in between. CDR3 sequence: CASSQERTAAEAFF. Written as DNA, the CDR3 is TGCGCCAGCAGCCAAGAGCGGACAGCGGCTGAAGCTTTCTTT.

This clonotype showed up many times. The V call is TRBV6-5, the J call TRBJ2-6; 7 bases map to TRBD2. The germline V gene encodes CDR1 MNHEY and CDR2 SVGAGI. J lost 0 bases, V lost 4 bases, and 6 bases had no gene match. The CDR3 has 17 amino acids. CDR3 in DNA: TGTGCCAGCAGTTGGCTCGGGAGGTCCTCTGGGGCCAACGTCCTGACTTTC. Its protein is CASSWLGRSSGANVLTF.

This clonotype was seen only a few times. The CDR3 sequence: CASSSLAGKGEQYF. The CDR3 nucleotides read TGTGCCAGCAGCTCCTTAGCGGGAAAAGGCGAGCAGTACTTC. The chain uses TRBV7-2 and TRBJ2-7; TRBD2 agrees at 8 bases. The CDR3 is 14 residues long. Trimming removed 4 bases from V and 6 bases from J; junction bases left unmatched: 8. CDR1 is SGHTA and CDR2 is FQGNSA in the germline V gene.

This clonotype was counted many times. V gene TRBV6-2 or TRBV6-3 combines with J gene TRBJ2-7; D call uncertain. This CDR3 has 14 residues. V was cut by 2 bases and J by 4 bases, with 12 bases left in between. Germline CDR1 is MNHEY and CDR2 is SVGEGT. CDR3 residues: CASSYRAGVYEQYF. The CDR3 nucleotides are TGTGCCAGCAGTTACAGGGCTGGAGTTTACGAGCAGTACTTC.

This clonotype was counted ten times or more. The rearrangement uses TRBV7-6 and TRBJ2-3; D uncertain. The CDR3 covers 13 residues. In germline, CDR1 is SGHVS, CDR2 FNYEAQ. Trimming shortened V by 1 base and J by 7 bases, and 9 bases separated the two germline ends. The CDR3, as DNA: TGTGCCAGCAGCTTAGGATTGGATAATACGCAGTATTTT. Translated, it gives CASSLGLDNTQYF.

This clonotype was recorded a few times. The chain is built from TRBV5-1 and TRBJ2-5; TRBD2 aligns across 8 bases. V shed 5 bases and J 2 bases; nucleotides not matched to a gene: 5. CDR1 SGHRS and CDR2 YFSETQ come from the germline V gene. The CDR3 is made up of 14 amino acids. The DNA of the CDR3 is TGCGCCAGCAGTCGCGGGGGGACACAAGAGACCCAGTACTTC. Its translation is CASSRGGTQETQYF.

This clonotype came up many times. The V call is TRBV4-2, the J call TRBJ2-7; the match to TRBD2 covers 13 bases. Trimming at V came to 5 bases and at J to 3 bases, leaving 4 bases not matched to a gene. In germline, CDR1 is LGHNA, CDR2 YNFKEQ. This CDR3 comprises 15 residues. The CDR3 DNA follows: TGTGCCAGCAGCGCGGGACTAGCGGGAATCTACGAGCAGTACTTC. Translation gives CASSAGLAGIYEQYF.

The chain has TRBV2 and TRBJ1-2; D remains ambiguous. Per the germline V gene, CDR1 is SNHLY and CDR2 is FYNNEI. The germline V and J ends were trimmed by 6 bases and 2 bases, with 10 bases remaining between them. The CDR3 sequence is 13 residues long. The DNA of the CDR3 is TGTGCCAGCAGGACGGTCCCAAACTATGGCTACACCTTC. Amino acids: CASRTVPNYGYTF.

This clonotype has at least ten counts. This sequence joins TRBV12-3 or TRBV12-4 and TRBJ2-7, with 7 bases lining up with TRBD2. The CDR3 length is 13 residues. The V gene end was trimmed by 5 bases and the J gene end by 1 base; junction bases not matched to a gene: 2. In DNA form, the CDR3 reads TGTGCCAGCAGTGCTAGCGGATCCTACGAGCAGTACTTC. Its translation: CASSASGSYEQYF.

The chain joins TRBV20-1 to TRBJ2-7, with a weak D call TRBD1 (6 bases). Trimming pared 6 bases from V and 4 bases from J, leaving 25 bases between. Germline CDR1 is DFQATT and CDR2 is SNEGSKA (reference sequence). There are 16 residues in the CDR3. DNA of the CDR3: TGCAGTGCCATTTATAAAGGGGGATTGGCCGCATACGAGCAGTACTTC. It is translated as CSAIYKGGLAAYEQYF.

The genes are TRBV7-8 and TRBJ2-1; 9 bases map to TRBD1. The trim removed 5 bases at V and 0 bases at J, leaving 11 bases unmatched. CDR1 and CDR2 from the germline V gene are SGHVS and FQNEAQ. This CDR3 is 18 amino acids long. Here the CDR3 DNA reads TGTGCCAGCAGCCCGGGGACAGGGAGTATCAGCTCCTACAATGAGCAGTTCTTC. Its translation is CASSPGTGSISSYNEQFF.

At least ten counts were recorded for this clonotype. V usage is TRBV4-2 and J usage is TRBJ1-1; D call uncertain. The germline V and J ends were trimmed by 3 bases and 3 bases, with 8 bases remaining between them. From germline, CDR1 is LGHNA and CDR2 YNFKEQ. The CDR3 is 13 residues long. CDR3 nucleotides: TGTGCCAGCAGCCATCAAGATGACACTGAAGCTTTCTTT. It is translated as CASSHQDDTEAFF.

This clonotype has more than one count but fewer than ten. The chain has TRBV29-1 and TRBJ2-7, with no clear D. The CDR3 loop spans 13 amino acids. Trimming pared 6 bases from V and 0 bases from J, leaving 12 bases between. CDR1 and CDR2 from the germline V gene are SQVTM and ANQGSEA. This CDR3 reads CSVGRSSSYEQYF. CDR3 DNA: TGCAGCGTCGGCAGATCATCCTCCTACGAGCAGTACTTC.

This clonotype appeared many times. The chain recombines TRBV3-1 with TRBJ2-3, with D perhaps TRBD1 or TRBD2 (5 bases each). Trimming cost V 4 bases and J 4 bases, with 15 bases left between them. In germline, CDR1 is LGHDT, CDR2 YNNKEL (reference sequence). The CDR3 contains 15 residues. This chain's CDR3 is CASSRLGVHPDTQYF. DNA for the CDR3: TGTGCCAGCAGCCGACTGGGGGTCCATCCAGATACGCAGTATTTT.

Many counts were recorded for this clonotype. The chain recombines TRBV29-1 with TRBJ2-1; TRBD1 is a possible D gene (5 bases). Germline CDR1 is SQVTM and CDR2 is ANQGSEA. The CDR3 consists of 12 residues. Trimming pared 3 bases from V and 5 bases from J, leaving 8 bases between. This CDR3 reads CSVDRVDNEQFF. The CDR3 DNA sequence: TGCAGCGTTGACAGGGTCGACAATGAGCAGTTCTTC.